One and the same sample provided the 14 T cell receptor beta chains below, sequenced in a study of patients and donors after allogeneic stem cell transplantation. TCRdb redid the calling of the RT-PCR reads with MiXCR, one entry per CDR3 protein. The table records roughly 880,000 distinct CDR3 sequences, roughly 18% of them present only once. Sequenced input: blood, either unsorted or a sorted T cell fraction (not recorded which). The receptors derive from a human donor who was either an allogeneic HSCT recipient or a stem cell or donor lymphocyte infusion donor (not recorded which). It is not recorded whose cells these are; they may come from a transplant donor.

This clonotype appeared a few times. The chain recombines TRBV12-3 or TRBV12-4 with TRBJ1-1; D remains unclear. V lost 5 bases to trimming and J lost 11 bases, with 15 bases between them. There are 12 residues in the CDR3. The CDR3 region is CASSIPLGVAFF. CDR3 sequence (DNA): TGTGCCAGCAGTATCCCCCTCGGGGTGGCTTTCTTT.

This clonotype was observed a handful of times. This chain joins TRBV7-9 and TRBJ2-4; 8 nucleotides align to TRBD1. The junction had 14 bases not matched to a gene; V was cut back by 6 bases and J by 10 bases. Germline V gives CDR1 SEHNR, CDR2 FQNEAQ (reference sequence). The CDR3 is made up of 15 amino acids. CDR3 bases: TGTGCCAGCAGTTCGATGGGACAGGAAGCTAAGATTCAGTACTTC. It translates to CASSSMGQEAKIQYF.

The genes are TRBV4-3 and TRBJ1-6, with 9 nucleotides matching TRBD1. The CDR3 covers 15 residues. Germline V CDR1 and CDR2: LGHNA, YSLEER. The V and J ends lost 4 bases and 10 bases, in that order; junction bases with no gene match: 8. CDR3 nucleotides: TGCGCCAGCAGCCCTGGGGACAGGGTCGAATCACCCCTCCACTTT. Residues: CASSPGDRVESPLHF.

This chain uses TRBV7-3 with TRBJ2-5, with 8 bases lining up with TRBD2. This CDR3 region has 20 residues. J was trimmed by 2 bases and V by 2 bases; bases with no gene match: 19. Germline V lookup: CDR1 SGHTA, CDR2 FQGTGA. Here the CDR3 DNA reads TGTGCCAGCAGCTTACTGTCTCCTGAGGTGGCGGGGGGATTACAAGAGACCCAGTACTTC. This gives the protein CASSLLSPEVAGGLQETQYF.

The chain is built from TRBV13 and TRBJ2-2, with TRBD2 matching 7 bases. CDR1 and CDR2 (germline): PRHDT, FYEKMQ (reference sequence). With 4 bases clipped from V and 1 base from J, the junction kept 12 bases outside the gene matches. CDR3 length: 18 amino acids. The CDR3 loop reads CASSSIASAGMNTGELFF. CDR3 bases: TGTGCCAGCAGCTCCATCGCGTCAGCGGGGATGAACACCGGGGAGCTGTTTTTT.

This clonotype was found a few times. J is TRBJ2-5 and V is TRBV29-1; unclear D gene. The V and J ends lost 2 bases and 5 bases respectively, with 9 bases between them. This CDR3 has 12 residues. Germline-derived CDR1 and CDR2 are SQVTM and ANQGSEA. DNA of the CDR3: TGCAGCGTTGAACTGGCGGTGGAGACCCAGTACTTC. As protein: CSVELAVETQYF.

In its sample, this clonotype was seen a few times. The CDR3 DNA is TGTGCCAGCAGCGAGGGTGGGAAGGCCACTGAAGCTTTCTTT. This sequence encodes CASSEGGKATEAFF. This rearrangement joins TRBV9 to TRBJ1-1; no clear D gene. V lost 3 bases and J lost 4, with 13 bases in between. The germline V gene has CDR1 SGDLS and CDR2 YYNGEE. CDR3 length: 14 amino acids. The full variable domain, in which reference TRBV9 and TRBJ1-1 provide the parts outside the CDR3, is DSGVTQTPKHLITATGQRVTLRCSPRSGDLSVYWYQQSLDQGLQFLIQYYNGEERAKGNILERFSAQQFPDLHSELNLSSLELGDSALYFCASSEGGKATEAFFGQGTRLTVV.

The chain combines TRBV4-3 with TRBJ1-6; 7 bases align to TRBD1. CDR3 size: 17 residues. After removal of 3 bases from V and 3 bases from J, the junction contained 8 bases not matched to a gene. Germline-derived CDR1 and CDR2 are LGHNA and YSLEER. The DNA for the CDR3 is TGCGCCAGCAGCCAGGCCCGCAGGGGGAACTATAATTCACCCCTCCACTTT. Amino acids: CASSQARRGNYNSPLHF.

This clonotype was recorded many times. V gene TRBV24-1 combines with J gene TRBJ1-3; D is unclear. The CDR3 sequence is 11 residues long. V lost 3 bases, J lost 8 bases, and 4 bases lay in between. Per germline, CDR1 KGHDR and CDR2 SFDVKD. The CDR3 DNA reads TGTGCCACCAGTGATGGGTACACCATATATTTT. Its translation is CATSDGYTIYF.

The rearrangement uses TRBV5-6 and TRBJ2-7; no firm D call. This CDR3 has 14 amino acids. In germline, CDR1 is SGHDT, CDR2 YYEEEE. The germline V and J ends were trimmed by 1 base and 0 bases, with 8 bases remaining between them. The DNA of the CDR3 is TGTGCCAGCAGCTTGACTCCGGGCTCCTACGAGCAGTACTTC. The encoded protein is CASSLTPGSYEQYF. Full variable domain (outside the CDR3, taken from reference TRBV5-6 and TRBJ2-7): DAGVTQSPTHLIKTRGQQVTLRCSPKSGHDTVSWYQQALGQGPQFIFQYYEEEERQRGNFPDRFSGHQFPNYSSELNVNALLLGDSALYLCASSLTPGSYEQYFGPGTRLTVT.

This clonotype was counted between two and nine times. CDR3 sequence (DNA): TGCGCCAGCATAGGACAGGGGGCTGGCACTGAAGCTTTCTTT. Translating gives CASIGQGAGTEAFF. The chain links TRBV5-1 to TRBJ1-1, with TRBD1 identical over 11 bases. The length of the CDR3 is 14 residues. Germline loops: CDR1 SGHRS, CDR2 YFSETQ. J was trimmed by 4 bases and V by 6 bases; bases with no gene match: 5.

This clonotype has just a few counts. V is TRBV4-1 and J is TRBJ2-7, with D uncertain. The CDR3 covers 15 residues. Germline V gene lookup returns CDR1 MGHRA and CDR2 YSYEKL. The ends were cut back, 4 bases at V and 6 bases at J, with 19 bases in the middle. The CDR3 spells CASSPSGRVNSEQYF. CDR3 in DNA: TGCGCCAGCAGCCCCTCCGGACGGGTCAACTCCGAGCAGTACTTC.

This clonotype was found many times. The V and J genes are TRBV20-1 and TRBJ1-1; D not resolved. The CDR3 loop spans 13 amino acids. Trimming cost V 1 base and J 7 bases, with 13 bases left between them. Germline assignment: CDR1 DFQATT and CDR2 SNEGSKA (reference sequence). The CDR3 region has the DNA TGCAGTGCTAGAGCCCAGAGCGGGGATGAAGCTTTCTTT. Protein sequence: CSARAQSGDEAFF.

In this sample, this clonotype turned up a few times. The chain has TRBV29-1 and TRBJ1-3; D gene unclear. Germline-derived CDR1 and CDR2 are SQVTM and ANQGSEA. The V end was cut by 8 bases, the J end by 0 bases, with 14 bases between. The CDR3 spans 14 residues. CDR3 in DNA: TGCAGCATCAATTCACCAGTCTCTGGAAACACCATATATTTT. It codes for CSINSPVSGNTIYF.